The TCR beta chain under discussion was sequenced for a study of long-term antiretroviral therapy in people with HIV. Sequencing used immunoSEQ v3.0 at survey level. Libraries were prepared by immunoSEQ multiplex PCR; TCRdb keeps only in-frame clonotypes and omits some of them. There are around 30,000 clones in the sample; around 85% occur only once, and approximately 10% lies in the top ten. The starting material was unsorted PBMCs, obtained 2.3 years after starting antiretroviral therapy. This sequence originates from a man in his forties or fifties with HIV.

The CDR3 coding sequence is TGTGCCAGCAAGGGGGAAGAGAGCTACAATGAGCAGTTCTTC. It encodes CASKGEESYNEQFF. The V and J genes are TRBV2 and TRBJ2-1; D possibly corresponds to TRBD1 (6 bases). V gave up 7 bases and J gave up 3 bases, with 13 bases separating them. CDR1 SNHLY and CDR2 FYNNEI come from the germline V gene. The CDR3 length is 14 residues.